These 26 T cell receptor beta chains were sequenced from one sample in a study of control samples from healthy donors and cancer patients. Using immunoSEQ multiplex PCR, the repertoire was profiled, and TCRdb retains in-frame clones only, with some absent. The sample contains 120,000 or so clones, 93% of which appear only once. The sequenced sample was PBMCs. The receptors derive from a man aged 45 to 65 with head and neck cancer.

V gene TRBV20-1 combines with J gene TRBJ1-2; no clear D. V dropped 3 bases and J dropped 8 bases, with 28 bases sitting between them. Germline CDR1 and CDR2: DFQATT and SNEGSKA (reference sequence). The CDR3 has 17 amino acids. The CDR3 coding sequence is TGCAGTGCTAGTTTTGCGCGTTATCAGTCCCCCGGTTACGGCTACACCTTC. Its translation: CSASFARYQSPGYGYTF.

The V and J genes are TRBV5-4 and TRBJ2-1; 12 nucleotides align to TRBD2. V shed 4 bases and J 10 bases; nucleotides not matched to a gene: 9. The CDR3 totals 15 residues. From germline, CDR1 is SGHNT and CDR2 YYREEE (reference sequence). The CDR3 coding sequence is TGTGCCAGCAGCGACACCCTAGCGGGGGGGCGGGAGCAGTTCTTC. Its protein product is CASSDTLAGGREQFF.

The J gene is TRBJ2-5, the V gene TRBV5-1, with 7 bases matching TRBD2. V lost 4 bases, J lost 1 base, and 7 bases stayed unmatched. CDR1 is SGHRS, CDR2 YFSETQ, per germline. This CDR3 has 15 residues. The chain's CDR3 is CASSPRTGGQETQYF. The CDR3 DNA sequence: TGCGCCAGCAGCCCAAGAACGGGGGGCCAAGAGACCCAGTACTTC.

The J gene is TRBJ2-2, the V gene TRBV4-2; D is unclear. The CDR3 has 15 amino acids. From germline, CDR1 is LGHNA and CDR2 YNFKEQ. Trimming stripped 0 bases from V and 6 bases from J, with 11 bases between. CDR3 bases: TGTGCCAGCAGCCAAGATAGGCAATTTGCCGGGGAGCTGTTTTTT. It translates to CASSQDRQFAGELFF.

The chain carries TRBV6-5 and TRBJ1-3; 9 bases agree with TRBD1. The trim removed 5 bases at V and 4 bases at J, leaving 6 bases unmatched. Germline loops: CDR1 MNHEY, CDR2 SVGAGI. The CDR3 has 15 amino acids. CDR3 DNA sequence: TGTGCCAGCAGTCGAACCGGGACAGGGGGAAACACCATATATTTT. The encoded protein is CASSRTGTGGNTIYF.

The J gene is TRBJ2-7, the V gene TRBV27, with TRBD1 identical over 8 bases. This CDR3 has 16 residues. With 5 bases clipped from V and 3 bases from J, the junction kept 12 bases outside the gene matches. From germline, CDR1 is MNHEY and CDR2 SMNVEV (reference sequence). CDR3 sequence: CASSLTGTGRVYEQYF. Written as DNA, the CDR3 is TGTGCCAGCAGTCTCACCGGGACAGGCCGAGTCTACGAGCAGTACTTC.

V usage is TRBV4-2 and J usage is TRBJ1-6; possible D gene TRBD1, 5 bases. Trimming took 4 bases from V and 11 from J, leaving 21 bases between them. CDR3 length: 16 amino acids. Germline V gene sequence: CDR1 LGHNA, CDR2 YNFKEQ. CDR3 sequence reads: CASSRETGDNRPPLHF. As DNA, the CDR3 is TGTGCCAGCAGCCGAGAAACGGGGGATAACCGCCCACCCCTCCACTTT.

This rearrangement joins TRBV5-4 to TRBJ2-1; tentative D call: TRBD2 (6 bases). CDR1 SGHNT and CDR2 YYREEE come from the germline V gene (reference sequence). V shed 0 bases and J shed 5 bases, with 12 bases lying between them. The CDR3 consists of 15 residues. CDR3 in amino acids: CASSLVGGFNNEQFF. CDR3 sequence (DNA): TGTGCCAGCAGCTTGGTGGGAGGTTTCAACAATGAGCAGTTCTTC.

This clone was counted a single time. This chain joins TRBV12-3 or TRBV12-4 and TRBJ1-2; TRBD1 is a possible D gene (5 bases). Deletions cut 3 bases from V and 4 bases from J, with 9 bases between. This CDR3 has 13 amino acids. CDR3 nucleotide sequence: TGTGCCAGCAGTTTGGGAGGGGTCTATGGCTACACCTTC. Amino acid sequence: CASSLGGVYGYTF.

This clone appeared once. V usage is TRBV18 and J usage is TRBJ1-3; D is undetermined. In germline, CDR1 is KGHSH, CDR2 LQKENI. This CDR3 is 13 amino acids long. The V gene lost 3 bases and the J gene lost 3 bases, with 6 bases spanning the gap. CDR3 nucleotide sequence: TGTGCCAGCTCACCCCCTAATGGAAACACCATATATTTT. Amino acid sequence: CASSPPNGNTIYF. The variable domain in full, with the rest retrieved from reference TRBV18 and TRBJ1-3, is NAGVMQNPRHLVRRRGQEARLRCSPMKGHSHVYWYRQLPEEGLKFMVYLQKENIIDESGMPKERFSAEFPKEGPSILRIQQVVRGDSAAYFCASSPPNGNTIYFGEGSWLTVV.

The CDR3 here is CASSVGGTDQYGYTF. The CDR3 DNA is TGTGCCAGCAGCGTAGGTGGGACAGACCAATATGGCTACACCTTC. The chain combines TRBV9 with TRBJ1-2, with TRBD1 matching 7 bases. The junction had 7 bases not matched to a gene; V was cut back by 0 bases and J by 5 bases. This CDR3 is built from 15 residues. Per germline, CDR1 SGDLS and CDR2 YYNGEE.

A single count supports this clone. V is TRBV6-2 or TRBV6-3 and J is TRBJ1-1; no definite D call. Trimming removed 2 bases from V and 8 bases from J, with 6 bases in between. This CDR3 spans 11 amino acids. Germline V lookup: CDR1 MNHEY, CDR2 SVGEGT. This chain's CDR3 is CASSYGGEAFF. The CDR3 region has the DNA TGTGCCAGCAGTTACGGCGGCGAAGCTTTCTTT.

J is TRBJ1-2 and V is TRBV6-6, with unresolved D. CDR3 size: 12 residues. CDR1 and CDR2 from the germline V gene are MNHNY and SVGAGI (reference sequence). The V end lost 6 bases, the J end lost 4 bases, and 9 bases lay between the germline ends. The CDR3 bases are TGTGCCAGCAGACCAAGGACCTATGGCTACACCTTC. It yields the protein CASRPRTYGYTF.

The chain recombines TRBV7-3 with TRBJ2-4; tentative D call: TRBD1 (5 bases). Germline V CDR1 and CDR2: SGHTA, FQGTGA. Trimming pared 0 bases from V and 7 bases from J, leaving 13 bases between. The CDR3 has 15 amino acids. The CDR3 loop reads CASSLTAGNRNIQYF. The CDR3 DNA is TGTGCCAGCAGCTTAACAGCAGGGAATCGGAACATTCAGTACTTC.

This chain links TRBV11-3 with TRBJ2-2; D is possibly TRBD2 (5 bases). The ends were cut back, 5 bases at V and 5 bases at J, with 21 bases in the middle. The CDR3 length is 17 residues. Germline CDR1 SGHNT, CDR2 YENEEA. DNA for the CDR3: TGTGCCAGCAGCCCCCACCCGGGATCAGATTTAACCGGGGAGCTGTTTTTT. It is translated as CASSPHPGSDLTGELFF.

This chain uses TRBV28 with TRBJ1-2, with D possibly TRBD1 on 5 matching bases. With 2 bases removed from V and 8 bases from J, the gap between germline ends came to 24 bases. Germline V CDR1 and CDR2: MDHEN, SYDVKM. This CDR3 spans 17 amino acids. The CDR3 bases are TGTGCCAGCAGTTTAACTTCTATTGGGGGACGAGGAGAAGGCTACACCTTC. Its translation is CASSLTSIGGRGEGYTF.

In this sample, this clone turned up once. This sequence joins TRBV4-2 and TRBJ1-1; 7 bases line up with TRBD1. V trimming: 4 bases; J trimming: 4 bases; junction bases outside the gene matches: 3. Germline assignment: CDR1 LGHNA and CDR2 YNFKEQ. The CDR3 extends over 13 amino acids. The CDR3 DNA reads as TGTGCCAGCAGCCCCGGACAGGCCACTGAAGCTTTCTTT. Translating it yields CASSPGQATEAFF.

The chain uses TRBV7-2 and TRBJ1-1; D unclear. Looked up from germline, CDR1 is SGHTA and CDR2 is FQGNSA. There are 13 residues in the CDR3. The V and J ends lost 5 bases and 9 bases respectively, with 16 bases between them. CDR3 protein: CASSPDGVGKAFF. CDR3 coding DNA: TGTGCCAGCAGCCCAGACGGGGTGGGAAAAGCTTTCTTT.

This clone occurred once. The CDR3 loop reads CASSVGRGAGSTDTQYF. CDR3 DNA: TGTGCCAGCAGCGTAGGGAGGGGGGCAGGTAGCACAGATACGCAGTATTTT. This chain joins TRBV9 and TRBJ2-3; D may match TRBD1 or TRBD2 (6 bases each). CDR3 length: 17 amino acids. CDR1 and CDR2 (germline): SGDLS, YYNGEE. V was clipped by 0 bases and J by 0 bases, with 14 bases between them.

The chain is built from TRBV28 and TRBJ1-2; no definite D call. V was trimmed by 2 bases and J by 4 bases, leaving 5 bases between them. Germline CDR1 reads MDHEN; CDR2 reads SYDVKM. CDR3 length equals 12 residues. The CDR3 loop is CASSLGSYGYTF. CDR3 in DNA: TGTGCCAGCAGTTTAGGCAGCTATGGCTACACCTTC.

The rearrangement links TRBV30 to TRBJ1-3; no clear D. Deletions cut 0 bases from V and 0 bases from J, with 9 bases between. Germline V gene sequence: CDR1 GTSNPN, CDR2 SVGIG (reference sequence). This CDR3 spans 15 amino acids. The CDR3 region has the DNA TGTGCCTGGAGTGTACAGCTTCTCTCTGGAAACACCATATATTTT. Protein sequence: CAWSVQLLSGNTIYF.

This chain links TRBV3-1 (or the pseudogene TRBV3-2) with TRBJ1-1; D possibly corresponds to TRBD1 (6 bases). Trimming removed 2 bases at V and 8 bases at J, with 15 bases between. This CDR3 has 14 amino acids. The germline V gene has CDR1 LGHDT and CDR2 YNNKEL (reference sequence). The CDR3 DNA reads TGTGCCAGCAGCCAAACAGGGTCGTGGGCCGAAGCTTTCTTT. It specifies CASSQTGSWAEAFF.

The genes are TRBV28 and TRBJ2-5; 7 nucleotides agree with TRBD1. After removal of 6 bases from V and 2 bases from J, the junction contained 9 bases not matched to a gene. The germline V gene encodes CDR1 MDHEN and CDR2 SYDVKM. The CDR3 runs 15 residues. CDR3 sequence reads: CASRGETGIQETQYF. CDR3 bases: TGTGCCAGCAGGGGGGAGACAGGGATACAAGAGACCCAGTACTTC.

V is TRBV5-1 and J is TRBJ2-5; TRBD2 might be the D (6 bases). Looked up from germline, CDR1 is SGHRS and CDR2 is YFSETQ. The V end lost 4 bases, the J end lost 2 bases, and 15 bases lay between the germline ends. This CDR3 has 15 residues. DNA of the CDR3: TGCGCCAGCAGCAAGGGCGCGGCGGGACAAGAGACCCAGTACTTC. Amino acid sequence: CASSKGAAGQETQYF.

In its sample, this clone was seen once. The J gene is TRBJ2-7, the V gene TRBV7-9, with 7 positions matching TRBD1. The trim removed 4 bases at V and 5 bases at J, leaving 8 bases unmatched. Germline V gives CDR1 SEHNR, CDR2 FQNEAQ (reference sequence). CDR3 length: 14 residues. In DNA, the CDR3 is TGTGCCAGCAGCTGGCCCTCGACAGGGAACGAGCAGTACTTC. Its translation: CASSWPSTGNEQYF.

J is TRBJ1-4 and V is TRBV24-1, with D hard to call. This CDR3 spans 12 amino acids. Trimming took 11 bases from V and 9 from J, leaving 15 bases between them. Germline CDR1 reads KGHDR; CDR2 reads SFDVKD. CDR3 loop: CAKQDRMKKLFF. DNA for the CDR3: TGTGCCAAACAAGACCGAATGAAAAAACTGTTTTTT.